The clone carrying this T cell receptor (beta chain) has ten or more counts. Antigen unknown. No ophthalmopathy progression within 18 months constituted stable Graves' hyperthyroidism. The sample comes from a study of T cells in Graves' hyperthyroidism and ophthalmopathy. Turning to the study itself: Peripheral blood sampling occurred at initial diagnosis, before any treatment. Findings and limits, study-wide: Ophthalmopathy, as predicted by the model, came a median about seven months after the prediction.

V dropped 5 bases and J dropped 5 bases, with 29 bases sitting between them. CDR1 and CDR2 from the germline V gene are MDHEN and SYDVKM. The CDR3 covers 19 residues. RNA transcripts yielded amplified TCR beta CDR3 regions. Initially, a first-round RT-PCR of the TCR CDR3 employed the HTBI primer set. TCRdb itself ran the multiplex PCR reads through MiXCR, one entry per CDR3 protein. The sample consists of approximately 590,000 distinct CDR3 sequences, approximately 14% of them appearing once. The sample comprised blood. The sequence was obtained from a woman aged 30 to 39 with Graves' hyperthyroidism. The rearrangement joins TRBV28 to TRBJ2-3, with D possibly TRBD1 on 5 matching bases. The CDR3 loop is CASSPISPDRQTPRDTQYF. CDR3 nucleotides: TGTGCCAGCAGTCCAATATCACCCGATCGACAGACACCACGAGATACGCAGTATTTT. The whole variable domain, filled in from reference TRBV28 and TRBJ2-3, reads DVKVTQSSRYLVKRTGEKVFLECVQDMDHENMFWYRQDPGLGLRLIYFSYDVKMKEKGDIPEGYSVSREKKERFSLILESASTNQTSMYLCASSPISPDRQTPRDTQYFGPGTRLTVL.